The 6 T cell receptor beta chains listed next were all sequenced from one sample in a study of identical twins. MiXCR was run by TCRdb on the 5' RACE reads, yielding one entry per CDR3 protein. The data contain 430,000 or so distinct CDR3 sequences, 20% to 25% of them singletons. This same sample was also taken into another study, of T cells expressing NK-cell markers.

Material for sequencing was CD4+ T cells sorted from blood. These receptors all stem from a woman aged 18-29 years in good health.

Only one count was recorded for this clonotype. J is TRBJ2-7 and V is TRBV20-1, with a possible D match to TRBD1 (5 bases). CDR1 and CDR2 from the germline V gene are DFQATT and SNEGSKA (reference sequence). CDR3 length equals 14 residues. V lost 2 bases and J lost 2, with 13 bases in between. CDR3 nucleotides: TGCAGTGCTAGAACACCGACAGCCACCTACGAGCAGTACTTC. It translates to CSARTPTATYEQYF.

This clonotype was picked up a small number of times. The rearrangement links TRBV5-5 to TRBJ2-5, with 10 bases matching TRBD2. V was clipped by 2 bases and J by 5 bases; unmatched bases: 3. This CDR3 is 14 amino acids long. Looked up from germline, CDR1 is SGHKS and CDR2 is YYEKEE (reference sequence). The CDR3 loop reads CASSLLAGLETQYF. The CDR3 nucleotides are TGTGCCAGCAGCTTACTAGCGGGGTTGGAGACCCAGTACTTC.

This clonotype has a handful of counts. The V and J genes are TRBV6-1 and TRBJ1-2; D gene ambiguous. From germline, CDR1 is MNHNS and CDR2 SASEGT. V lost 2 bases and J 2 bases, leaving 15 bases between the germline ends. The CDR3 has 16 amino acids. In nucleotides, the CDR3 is TGTGCCAGCAGTGAAACGGTCTGGGCCAACAACTATGGCTACACCTTC. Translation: CASSETVWANNYGYTF.

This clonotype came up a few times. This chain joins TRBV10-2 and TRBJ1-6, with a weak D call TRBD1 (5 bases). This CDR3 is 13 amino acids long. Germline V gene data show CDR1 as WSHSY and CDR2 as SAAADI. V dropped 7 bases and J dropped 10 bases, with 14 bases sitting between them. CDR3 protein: CASTDSRDSPLHF. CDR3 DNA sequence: TGCGCCAGCACTGACAGTCGTGACTCACCCCTCCACTTT.

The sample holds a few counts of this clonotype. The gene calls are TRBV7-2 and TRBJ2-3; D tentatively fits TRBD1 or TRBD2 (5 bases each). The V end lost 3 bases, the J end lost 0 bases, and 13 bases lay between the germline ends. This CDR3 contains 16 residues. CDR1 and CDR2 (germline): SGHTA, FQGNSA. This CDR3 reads CASSFFLGPSTDTQYF. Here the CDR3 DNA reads TGTGCCAGCAGCTTCTTTCTGGGACCTAGCACAGATACGCAGTATTTT.

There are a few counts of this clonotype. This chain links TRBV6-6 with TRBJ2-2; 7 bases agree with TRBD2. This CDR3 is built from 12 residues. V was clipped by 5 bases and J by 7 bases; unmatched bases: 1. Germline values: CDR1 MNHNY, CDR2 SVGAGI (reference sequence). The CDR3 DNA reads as TGTGCCAGCAGTGGGGGGGTCGGGGAGCTGTTTTTT. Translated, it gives CASSGGVGELFF.